The 32 T cell receptor beta chains given below trace back to one sample, sequenced in a study of vaccination and CD4 T cells after COVID-19. The antigens these receptors bind are not known. The Oncomine TCR Beta short-read assay sequenced DNA from cultured CD4+ T cells. Each CDR3 protein gets one entry after TCRdb re-called the PCR reads with MiXCR. The data contain about 10,000 distinct CDR3 sequences, around 64% of them seen just once; the ten biggest clones take up around a quarter. Noted treatment: approximately 9-day PBMC culture with coronavirus spike peptide pools or control peptides (ViraFEST assay). The sequencing input was CD4+ T cells from blood, cultured in vitro. The receptors derive from a human donor who had recovered from COVID-19.

This chain uses TRBV6-2 or TRBV6-3 with TRBJ1-5, with D perhaps matching TRBD1 (6 bases). The germline CDR1 and CDR2 sequences are MNHEY and SVGEGT. CDR3 length: 13 amino acids. V lost 2 bases and J lost 6, with 8 bases in between. The CDR3 region is CASSYGGGQPQHF. In DNA form, the CDR3 reads TGTGCCAGCAGTTACGGGGGCGGTCAGCCCCAGCATTTT.

The V call is TRBV6-1, the J call TRBJ1-6, with 9 bases fitting TRBD1. The CDR3 length is 14 residues. The ends lost 5 bases at V and 10 bases at J; junction bases unmatched: 6. CDR1 MNHNS and CDR2 SASEGT come from the germline V gene. CDR3 loop: CASSPRTGDSPLHF. CDR3 DNA sequence: TGTGCCAGCAGTCCGAGGACAGGGGACTCACCCCTCCACTTT.

The chain uses TRBV15 and TRBJ1-5, with 9 positions matching TRBD1. Trimming took 0 bases from V and 4 from J; bases not matched to a gene: 13. CDR1 is LNHNV and CDR2 is YYDKDF in the germline V gene (reference sequence). The CDR3 is made up of 19 amino acids. In nucleotides, the CDR3 is TGTGCCACCAGCAGAGATACCGGGACAGGGAGTAGATCAAATCAGCCCCAGCATTTT. It is translated as CATSRDTGTGSRSNQPQHF.

This chain joins TRBV5-4 and TRBJ1-1, with D uncertain. CDR3 length: 13 residues. In germline, CDR1 is SGHNT, CDR2 YYREEE (reference sequence). Trimming removed 2 bases at V and 1 base at J, with 6 bases between. The CDR3 bases are TGTGCCAGCAGCTTAGGATGGAACACTGAAGCTTTCTTT. This translates into CASSLGWNTEAFF.

The rearrangement uses TRBV20-1 and TRBJ1-4; no clear D gene. With 1 base removed from V and 6 bases from J, the gap between germline ends came to 12 bases. Germline CDR1 and CDR2: DFQATT and SNEGSKA (reference sequence). The CDR3 sequence is 14 residues long. Written as DNA, the CDR3 is TGCAGTGCTAGAGGAAAAGGCGAAGATGAAAAACTGTTTTTT. Amino acid sequence: CSARGKGEDEKLFF.

Only one count was recorded for this clonotype. This rearrangement joins TRBV4-3 to TRBJ1-2, with D unresolved. V lost 0 bases and J 8 bases, leaving 13 bases between the germline ends. The CDR3 is 14 amino acids. Germline assignment: CDR1 LGHNA and CDR2 YSLEER. In DNA, the CDR3 is TGCGCCAGCAGCCAAGATGTCGAGGTTGGGGGCTACACCTTC. Protein product: CASSQDVEVGGYTF.

This clonotype was recorded once. Its ends do not fully match the called genes, so a read error is possible. The chain joins TRBV20-1 to TRBJ1-2, with a weak D call TRBD1 (5 bases). Germline V gives CDR1 DFQATT, CDR2 SNEGSKA (reference sequence). The CDR3 extends over 14 amino acids. CDR3 in DNA: TGCAGTGCTAGCCCACAGGAAGCTAACTATGGCTACGCCTTC. The encoded protein is CSASPQEANYGYAF.

This clonotype was seen a few times. The chain combines TRBV20-1 with TRBJ2-1, with a weak D call TRBD1 (6 bases). The J call may be wrong; the DNA end is better matched by TRBJ2-7. The CDR3 is 16 residues long. Germline V gene lookup returns CDR1 DFQATT and CDR2 SNEGSKA (reference sequence). The CDR3 reads CSARDRRVGGSYEQYF. The CDR3 DNA is TGCAGTGCTAGAGATCGCCGGGTAGGGGGATCCTACGAGCAGTACTTC.

For the CDR3, the DNA is TGTGCCAGCTCTCCCCGGAGTGGGCGCGACGAGCAGTACTTC. The encoded protein is CASSPRSGRDEQYF. The V and J genes are TRBV18 and TRBJ2-7; D is undetermined. V gave up 6 bases and J gave up 5 bases, with 17 bases separating them. The germline V gene has CDR1 KGHSH and CDR2 LQKENI. CDR3 length: 14 amino acids.

The chain couples TRBV5-6 to TRBJ2-7, with D perhaps TRBD1 (5 bases). The V gene's germline CDR1 is SGHDT and CDR2 YYEEEE. CDR3 length equals 14 residues. Trimming shortened V by 0 bases and J by 6 bases, and 13 bases separated the two germline ends. CDR3 sequence reads: CASSLEQARLEQYF. The CDR3 DNA is TGTGCCAGCAGCTTGGAACAGGCTCGCCTCGAGCAGTACTTC. The full variable domain, completed using reference TRBV5-6 and TRBJ2-7, is DAGVTQSPTHLIKTRGQQVTLRCSPKSGHDTVSWYQQALGQGPQFIFQYYEEEERQRGNFPDRFSGHQFPNYSSELNVNALLLGDSALYLCASSLEQARLEQYFGPGTRLTVT.

J is TRBJ1-3 and V is TRBV5-1, with D tentatively TRBD1 (5 bases). CDR3 length equals 15 residues. With 1 base removed from V and 3 bases from J, the gap between germline ends came to 11 bases. Germline lookup yields CDR1 SGHRS and CDR2 YFSETQ. The DNA for the CDR3 is TGCGCCAGCAGCTTGCAAGGGACTTATGGAAACACCATATATTTT. This encodes CASSLQGTYGNTIYF.

The chain has TRBV7-2 and TRBJ1-1; tentative D call: TRBD1 (5 bases). V lost 0 bases and J 10 bases, leaving 12 bases between the germline ends. CDR1 SGHTA and CDR2 FQGNSA come from the germline V gene. The CDR3 consists of 13 residues. CDR3 sequence: CASSLATGGGAFF. The CDR3, as DNA: TGTGCCAGCAGCTTAGCCACAGGCGGTGGAGCTTTCTTT.

The sample holds a few counts of this clonotype. The chain employs TRBV7-2 and TRBJ2-7; D possibly uses TRBD1 or TRBD2 (5 bases each). Trimming stripped 5 bases from V and 3 bases from J, with 14 bases between. CDR3 length: 14 amino acids. The germline CDR1 and CDR2 sequences are SGHTA and FQGNSA. CDR3 in DNA: TGTGCCAGCAGCCCCCTGGGGGAGTACTACGAGCAGTACTTC. Translation gives CASSPLGEYYEQYF.

V gene TRBV12-3 or TRBV12-4 combines with J gene TRBJ2-3; 9 nucleotides agree with TRBD1. The CDR3 contains 15 residues. J lost 4 bases, V lost 5 bases, and 7 bases had no gene match. The CDR3 here is CASSDTGGGADTQYF. CDR3 in DNA: TGTGCCAGCAGTGATACAGGGGGCGGAGCAGATACGCAGTATTTT.

This clonotype was detected only a few times. The rearrangement uses TRBV20-1 and TRBJ1-2; D uncertain. V was cut by 0 bases and J by 2 bases, with 10 bases left in between. In germline, CDR1 is DFQATT, CDR2 SNEGSKA (reference sequence). This CDR3 is built from 14 residues. CDR3 loop: CSARDRYRNYGYTF. In DNA form, the CDR3 reads TGCAGTGCTAGAGATAGGTATCGCAACTATGGCTACACCTTC.

The V call is TRBV2, the J call TRBJ1-2, with TRBD1 as a possible D gene (6 bases). Germline values: CDR1 SNHLY, CDR2 FYNNEI. Trimming removed 6 bases from V and 7 bases from J, with 18 bases in between. CDR3 length equals 14 residues. DNA for the CDR3: TGTGCCAGCAGCCAACAGGGTTTAATCTCTGGCTACACCTTC. It translates to CASSQQGLISGYTF. The complete variable domain, with remaining parts taken from reference TRBV2 and TRBJ1-2, reads EPEVTQTPSHQVTQMGQEVILRCVPISNHLYFYWYRQILGQKVEFLVSFYNNEISEKSEIFDDQFSVERPDGSNFTLKIRSTKLEDSAMYFCASSQQGLISGYTFGSGTRLTVV.

The genes are TRBV6-4 and TRBJ1-5; a weak D match, TRBD1 (5 bases). The CDR3 is made up of 14 amino acids. V was shortened by 5 bases and J by 1 base, with 9 bases between the two germline ends. Germline V gene lookup returns CDR1 MRHNA and CDR2 SNTAGT. CDR3 DNA sequence: TGTGCCAGCAGTCAAGACAGAAGCAATCAGCCCCAGCATTTT. Amino acid sequence: CASSQDRSNQPQHF.

The chain joins TRBV7-9 to TRBJ1-1; D unclear. The CDR3 loop spans 17 amino acids. Germline lookup yields CDR1 SEHNR and CDR2 FQNEAQ (reference sequence). V was trimmed by 1 base and J by 5 bases, leaving 20 bases between them. Here the CDR3 DNA reads TGTGCCAGCAGCTTAGATAGATGGGAGCGGGTAGAGACTGAAGCTTTCTTT. Translated: CASSLDRWERVETEAFF.

This chain joins TRBV7-3 and TRBJ2-3; 9 positions match TRBD2. The ends lost 3 bases at V and 2 bases at J; junction bases unmatched: 3. Germline V gene data show CDR1 as SGHTA and CDR2 as FQGTGA. The CDR3 extends over 15 amino acids. CDR3 sequence (DNA): TGTGCCAGCAGCTTCAGCGGGGGGCCCACAGATACGCAGTATTTT. Residues: CASSFSGGPTDTQYF.

This rearrangement joins TRBV27 to TRBJ1-6; 7 nucleotides agree with TRBD1. Germline assignment: CDR1 MNHEY and CDR2 SMNVEV (reference sequence). This CDR3 has 16 amino acids. The V gene end was trimmed by 5 bases and the J gene end by 3 bases; junction bases not matched to a gene: 7. The CDR3 sequence is CASSNDWTGYNSPLHF. The CDR3 nucleotides read TGTGCCAGCAGTAATGATTGGACAGGCTATAATTCACCCCTCCACTTT.

Details on this clonotype: At one end the junction does not follow the germline gene, possibly because of a read error. The chain joins TRBV7-7 to TRBJ2-4; 8 bases align to TRBD1. The CDR3 has 13 amino acids. Germline-derived CDR1 and CDR2 are SSHAT and FNYEAQ (reference sequence). In DNA form, the CDR3 reads TGTGCTAGCAGCCAGGACAGGGCAGGCATTCAGTACTTC. Amino acid sequence: CASSQDRAGIQYF.

This clonotype is judged medium-sized. J is TRBJ1-1 and V is TRBV7-6; D unresolved. The CDR3 is 13 residues long. Trimming removed 4 bases at V and 0 bases at J, with 6 bases between. Per germline, CDR1 SGHVS and CDR2 FNYEAQ. CDR3 bases: TGTGCCAGCAGCTCCCAAATGAACACTGAAGCTTTCTTT. Its protein is CASSSQMNTEAFF.

V usage is TRBV27 and J usage is TRBJ1-5; 9 positions agree with TRBD1. Germline CDR1 and CDR2: MNHEY and SMNVEV (reference sequence). The CDR3 has 14 amino acids. V lost 5 bases to trimming and J lost 7 bases; unmatched junction nucleotides: 6. CDR3 amino acids: CASSPTGGGQPQHF. The CDR3 DNA reads as TGTGCCAGCAGTCCGACAGGGGGAGGCCAGCCCCAGCATTTT.

The chain links TRBV6-2 or TRBV6-3 to TRBJ1-5, with D maybe TRBD1 (5 bases). Germline V gene sequence: CDR1 MNHEY, CDR2 SVGEGT. The CDR3 loop spans 15 amino acids. Trimming took 2 bases from V and 0 from J, leaving 8 bases between them. The chain's CDR3 is CASSYRDRSNQPQHF. Here the CDR3 DNA reads TGTGCCAGCAGTTACCGGGACCGTAGCAATCAGCCCCAGCATTTT.

The CDR3 loop is CASSSGQGRHTEAFF. CDR3 DNA sequence: TGTGCCAGCAGCTCCGGACAGGGCAGGCACACTGAAGCTTTCTTT. V usage is TRBV6-2 or TRBV6-3 and J usage is TRBJ1-1; 8 positions agree with TRBD1. Germline trimming cut 6 bases from V and 3 bases from J; bases unmatched to any gene: 9. The germline gives CDR1 MNHEY, CDR2 SVGEGT. The CDR3 contains 15 residues.

This chain uses TRBV11-3 with TRBJ2-3; TRBD2 is a possible D gene (6 bases). Trimming pared 7 bases from V and 6 bases from J, leaving 11 bases between. This CDR3 region has 12 residues. CDR1 and CDR2 (germline): SGHNT, YENEEA. The CDR3 here is CASNLAYDTQYF. The CDR3 nucleotides are TGTGCCAGCAACCTAGCGTACGATACGCAGTATTTT.

Written as DNA, the CDR3 is TGTGCCAGCAGAAGGACAGGGGGCAATCAGCCCCAGCATTTT. It is translated as CASRRTGGNQPQHF. The chain employs TRBV27 and TRBJ1-5, with 9 positions matching TRBD1. Germline CDR1 is MNHEY and CDR2 is SMNVEV (reference sequence). V lost 6 bases and J lost 2; bases outside the gene matches: 2. The CDR3 spans 14 residues.

In regard to this clonotype: One end of the junction varies from germline; a read error may be responsible. The V and J genes are TRBV19 and TRBJ2-1; tentative D call: TRBD1 (6 bases). The CDR3 length is 15 residues. Germline V CDR1 and CDR2: LNHDA, SQIVND (reference sequence). The CDR3 region is CASSIRGRTGPEQFF. The CDR3 nucleotides are TGTGCCAGCAGTATCAGGGGCCGCACCGGTCCTGAGCAGTTCTTC.

This clonotype was recorded a few times. The V and J genes are TRBV20-1 and TRBJ2-5; D call uncertain. The length of the CDR3 is 15 residues. Germline V lookup: CDR1 DFQATT, CDR2 SNEGSKA (reference sequence). V was cut by 0 bases and J by 0 bases, with 11 bases left in between. The CDR3 sequence is CSARDLGSYQETQYF. In DNA form, the CDR3 reads TGCAGTGCTAGAGATTTGGGGTCGTACCAAGAGACCCAGTACTTC.

The CDR3 sequence is CASGLQTGGREQYF. CDR3 nucleotide sequence: TGTGCCAGCGGTCTCCAAACGGGTGGGCGCGAGCAGTACTTC. The J gene is TRBJ2-7, the V gene TRBV27; no clear D. Germline CDR1 reads MNHEY; CDR2 reads SMNVEV (reference sequence). Trimming pared 8 bases from V and 6 bases from J, leaving 20 bases between. The CDR3 contains 14 residues.

This chain links TRBV6-5 with TRBJ2-5, with 9 bases that match TRBD1. CDR1 and CDR2 (germline): MNHEY, SVGAGI. This CDR3 has 15 residues. The trim removed 4 bases at V and 6 bases at J, leaving 9 bases unmatched. CDR3 region: CASSLGQGRAQTQYF. DNA of the CDR3: TGTGCCAGCAGTTTGGGACAGGGTAGGGCCCAGACCCAGTACTTC.

The rearrangement uses TRBV11-3 and TRBJ2-7, with D tentatively TRBD1 (5 bases). Per germline, CDR1 SGHNT and CDR2 YENEEA. The V end was cut by 5 bases, the J end by 3 bases, with 8 bases between. The CDR3 contains 12 residues. In nucleotides, the CDR3 is TGTGCCAGCAGCAGCGACAGCTACGAGCAGTACTTC. It specifies CASSSDSYEQYF.